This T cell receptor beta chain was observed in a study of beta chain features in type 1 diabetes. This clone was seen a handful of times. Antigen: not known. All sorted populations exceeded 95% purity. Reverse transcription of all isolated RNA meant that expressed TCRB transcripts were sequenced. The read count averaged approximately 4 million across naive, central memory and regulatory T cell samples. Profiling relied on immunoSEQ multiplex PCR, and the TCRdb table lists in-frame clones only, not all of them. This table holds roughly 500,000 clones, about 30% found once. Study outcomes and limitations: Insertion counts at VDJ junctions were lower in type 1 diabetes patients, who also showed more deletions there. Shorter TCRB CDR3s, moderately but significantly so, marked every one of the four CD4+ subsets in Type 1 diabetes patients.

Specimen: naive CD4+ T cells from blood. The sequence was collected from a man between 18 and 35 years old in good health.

The CDR3 DNA reads TGTGCCAGCTCACCCCACGGGAACAAACAGGGGAATGAGCAGTTCTTC. This translates into CASSPHGNKQGNEQFF. The V call is TRBV25-1, the J call TRBJ2-1; 7 nucleotides agree with TRBD1. Germline V gene data show CDR1 as MGHDK and CDR2 as SYGVNS. The CDR3 runs 16 residues. Trimming took 8 bases from V and 7 from J; bases not matched to a gene: 17.